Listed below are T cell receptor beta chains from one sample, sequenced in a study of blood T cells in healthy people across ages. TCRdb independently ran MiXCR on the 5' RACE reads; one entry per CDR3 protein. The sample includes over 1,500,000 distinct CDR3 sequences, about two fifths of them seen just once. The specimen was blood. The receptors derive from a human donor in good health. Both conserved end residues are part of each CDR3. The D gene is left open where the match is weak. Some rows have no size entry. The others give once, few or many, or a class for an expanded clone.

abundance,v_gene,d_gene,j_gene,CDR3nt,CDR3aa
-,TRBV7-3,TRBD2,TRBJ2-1,TGTGCCAGCAGCTTATTTACGGGACTAGCGGGGGCTGAGCAGTTCTTC,CASSLFTGLAGAEQFF
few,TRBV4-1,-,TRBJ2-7,TGCGCCAGCAGCCAGGAGGGATTGGGGGCTTACGAGCAGTACTTC,CASSQEGLGAYEQYF
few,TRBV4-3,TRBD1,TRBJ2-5,TGCGCCAGCAGCCCCTCGGACAGGGGGGGCCAAGAGACCCAGTACTTC,CASSPSDRGGQETQYF
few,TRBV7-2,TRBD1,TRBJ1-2,TGTGCCAGCAGTCGGGGGACAGGGGGCAGCTATGGCTACACCTTC,CASSRGTGGSYGYTF
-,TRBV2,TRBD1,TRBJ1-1,TGTGCCAGCAGTGTATACAGGGGGCTAAACACTGAAGCTTTCTTT,CASSVYRGLNTEAFF
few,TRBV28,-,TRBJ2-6,TGTGCCAGCAGTTTCGACCCCCGGAGCCCATCAGGGGCCAACGTCCTGACTTTC,CASSFDPRSPSGANVLTF
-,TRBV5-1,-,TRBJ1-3,TGCGCCAGCAGCTTGAGCCCCGTGAGTCTCGGAAACACCATATATTTT,CASSLSPVSLGNTIYF
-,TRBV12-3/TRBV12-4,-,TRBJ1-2,TGTGTCAGCAGTTCGGGACCATATGGCTACACCTTC,CVSSSGPYGYTF
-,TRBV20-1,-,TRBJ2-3,TGCAGTGCTAGAGACCGGGGCGTGGTCGCAGATACGCAGTATTTT,CSARDRGVVADTQYF
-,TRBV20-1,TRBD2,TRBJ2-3,TGCAGTGGAAGCGGGGGGGCCATACCAGATACGCAGTATTTT,CSGSGGAIPDTQYF
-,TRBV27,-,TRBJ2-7,TGTGCCAGCAGCCTCCTCGGGGAAACCTACGAGCAGTACTTC,CASSLLGETYEQYF
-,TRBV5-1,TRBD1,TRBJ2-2,TGCGCCAGCAGCTTAGGGGGCGCCGGGACCCTTGTGAACACCGGGGAGCTGTTTTTT,CASSLGGAGTLVNTGELFF
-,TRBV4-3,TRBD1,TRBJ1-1,TGCGCCAGCAGCAGAATTCCGGGACAGATGAACACTGAAGCTTTCTTT,CASSRIPGQMNTEAFF
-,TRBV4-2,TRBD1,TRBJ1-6,TGTGCCAGCAGCCTCCGGGACAGGGCTTTTTCACCCCTCCACTTT,CASSLRDRAFSPLHF
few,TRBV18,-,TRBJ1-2,TGTGCCAGCTCACCCAGACTCAGGGATGGCTACACCTTC,CASSPRLRDGYTF
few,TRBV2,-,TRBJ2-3,TGTGCCAGCTGGCCGCGAGATACGCAGTATTTT,CASWPRDTQYF
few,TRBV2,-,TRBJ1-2,TGTGCCAGCAGTGAAGGAGGGTCTGGCTACACCTTC,CASSEGGSGYTF
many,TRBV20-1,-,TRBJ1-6,TGCAGTGCTAGAACAGATTTATATAATTCACCCCTCCACTTT,CSARTDLYNSPLHF
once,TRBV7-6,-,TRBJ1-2,TGTGCCAGCAGCGAGATGGAGAGGGCTTTTAGCTATGGCTACACCTTC,CASSEMERAFSYGYTF
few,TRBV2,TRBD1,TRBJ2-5,TGTGCCAGCACCGGGACAGGGGGAGAGACCCAGTACTTC,CASTGTGGETQYF
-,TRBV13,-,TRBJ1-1,TGTGCCAGCAGCTTAGAAGGGAGCGCTGAAGCTTTCTTT,CASSLEGSAEAFF
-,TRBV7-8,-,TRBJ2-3,TGTGCCAGCAGCTTAGTCCACTGGAGGCGCGCAGATACGCAGTATTTT,CASSLVHWRRADTQYF
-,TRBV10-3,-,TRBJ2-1,TGTGCCATCAGTGGGGAGAAGAGCTCCTACAATGAGCAGTTCTTC,CAISGEKSSYNEQFF
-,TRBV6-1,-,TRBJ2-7,TGTGCCAGCAGAGAACTAACGACCGAGCAGTACTTC,CASRELTTEQYF
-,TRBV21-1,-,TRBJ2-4,TGTGCCAGCAGCTCCCGGGTTCGGGGGGCCATTCGGTACTTC,CASSSRVRGAIRYF
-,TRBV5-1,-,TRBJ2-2,TGCGCCAGCAGACAGGGGAACACCGGGGAGCTGTTTTTT,CASRQGNTGELFF
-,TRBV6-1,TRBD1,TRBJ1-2,TGTGCCAGCATCCCCCCAGGGGGAGAGAGGTATGGCTACACCTTC,CASIPPGGERYGYTF
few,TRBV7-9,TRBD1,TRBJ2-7,TGTGCCAGCAGCCCCAAAGCCGGGACAGCCATATACGAGCAGTACTTC,CASSPKAGTAIYEQYF
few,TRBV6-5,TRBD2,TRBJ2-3,TGTGCCAGCAATTTGAACGGGAGGTTCACAGATACGCAGTATTTT,CASNLNGRFTDTQYF
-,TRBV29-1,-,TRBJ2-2,TGCAGCGTTGAAGGTCTCAGTGACACCGGGGAGCTGTTTTTT,CSVEGLSDTGELFF
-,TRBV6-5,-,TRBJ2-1,TGTGCCAGCAGTTACTCCCTTGGACAGATCAATGAGCAGTTCTTC,CASSYSLGQINEQFF
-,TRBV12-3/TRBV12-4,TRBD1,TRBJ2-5,TGTGCCAGCAGTACGGACAGGGAAGGGGAGACCCAGTACTTC,CASSTDREGETQYF
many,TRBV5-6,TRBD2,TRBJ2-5,TGTGCCAGCAGCCAGCGGGGGTACCAAGAGACCCAGTACTTC,CASSQRGYQETQYF
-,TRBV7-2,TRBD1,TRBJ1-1,TGTGCCAGCAGCTTAGCGCGGAACAGGGGGAGGTCTGAAGCTTTCTTT,CASSLARNRGRSEAFF
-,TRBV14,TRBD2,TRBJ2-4,TGTGCCAGCAGCCAATCTAGCCGGGAGGAGGAGCAGTACTTC,CASSQSSREEEQYF
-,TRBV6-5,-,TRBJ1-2,TGTGCCAGCAGTTACTCGAGGTCCGGGGAGCTTCGTGGCTACACCTTC,CASSYSRSGELRGYTF
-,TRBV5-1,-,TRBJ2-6,TGCGCCAGCAGCTTGGTTGGCTTGCGGGTCTCTGGGGCCAACGTCCGGACTTTC,CASSLVGLRVSGANVRTF
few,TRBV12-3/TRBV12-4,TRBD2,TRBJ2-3,TGTGCCAGCAGTGGACTAGCGGGGTATTCAGATACGCAGTATTTT,CASSGLAGYSDTQYF
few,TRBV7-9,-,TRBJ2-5,TGTGCCAGCAGCTTCACCCTAGGAGAGACCCAGTACTTC,CASSFTLGETQYF
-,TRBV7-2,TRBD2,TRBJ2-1,TGTGCCAGCAGCCTACAAACACGGGGGGTTGAGCAGTTCTTC,CASSLQTRGVEQFF
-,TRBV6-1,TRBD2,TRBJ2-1,TGTGCCAGCTGGGCTAGCGGCTGGTACAATGAGCAGTTCTTC,CASWASGWYNEQFF
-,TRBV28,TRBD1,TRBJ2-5,TGTGCCAGCAGTCAGGGAAGGGGGCTGAAGACCCAGTACTTC,CASSQGRGLKTQYF